This TCR beta chain was sequenced for a study of blood T cells in healthy people across ages. Alongside a J-beta primer mix, a sample-barcoded 5' primer served in a second PCR lasting about 7 to 11 cycles. MiXCR, run by TCRdb on the 5' RACE reads, gives a single entry per CDR3 protein. The sample lists about 1.4 million distinct CDR3 sequences; approximately 60% were seen once. The germline gives CDR1 LGHNA, CDR2 YSLEER. The CDR3 contains 14 residues. On this clonotype itself: One end of the junction is discordant with germline, which a read error may explain.

The specimen was blood. The rearrangement uses TRBV4-3 and TRBJ2-1; D uncertain. This receptor was identified in a man younger than 35 in good health. CDR3 in DNA: TGCGCCAGCAGCCCCAGCCTGGAGTACAGTGAGCAGTTCTTC. Translated, it gives CASSPSLEYSEQFF.